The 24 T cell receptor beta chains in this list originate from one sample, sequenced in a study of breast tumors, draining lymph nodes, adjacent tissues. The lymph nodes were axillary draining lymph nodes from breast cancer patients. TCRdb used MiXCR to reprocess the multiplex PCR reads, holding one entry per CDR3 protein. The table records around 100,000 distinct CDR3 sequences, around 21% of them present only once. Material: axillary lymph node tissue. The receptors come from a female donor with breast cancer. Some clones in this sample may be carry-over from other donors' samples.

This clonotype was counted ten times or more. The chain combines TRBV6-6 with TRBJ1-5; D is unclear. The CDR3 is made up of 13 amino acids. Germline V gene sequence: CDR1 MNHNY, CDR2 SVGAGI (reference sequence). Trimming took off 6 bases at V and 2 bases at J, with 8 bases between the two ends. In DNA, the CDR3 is TGTGCCAGCAGCCCCCTGGGCAATCAGCCCCAGCATTTT. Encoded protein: CASSPLGNQPQHF.

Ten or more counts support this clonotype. CDR3 nucleotides: TGTGCCAGCAGTGCATCCAACAGGGGGAGGACAGATACGCAGTATTTT. Its protein product is CASSASNRGRTDTQYF. V usage is TRBV6-6 and J usage is TRBJ2-3; 8 nucleotides align to TRBD1. Germline V gives CDR1 MNHNY, CDR2 SVGAGI (reference sequence). V lost 5 bases to trimming and J lost 3 bases; unmatched junction nucleotides: 10. The CDR3 has 16 amino acids.

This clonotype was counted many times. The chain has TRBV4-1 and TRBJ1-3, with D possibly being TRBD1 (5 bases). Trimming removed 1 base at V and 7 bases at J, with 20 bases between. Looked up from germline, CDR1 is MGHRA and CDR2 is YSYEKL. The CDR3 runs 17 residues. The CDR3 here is CASSQGGGRVLWNTIYF. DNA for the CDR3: TGCGCCAGCAGCCAAGGGGGGGGACGGGTTTTGTGGAACACCATATATTTT.

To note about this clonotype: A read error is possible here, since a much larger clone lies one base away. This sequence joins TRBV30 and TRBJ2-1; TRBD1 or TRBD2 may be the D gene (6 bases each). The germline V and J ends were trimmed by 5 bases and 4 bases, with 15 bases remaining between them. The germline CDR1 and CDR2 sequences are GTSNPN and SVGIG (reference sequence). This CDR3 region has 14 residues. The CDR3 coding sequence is TGTGCCTGGGGGAGGACAGCCAGATACAATGAGCAGTTCTTC. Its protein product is CAWGRTARYNEQFF.

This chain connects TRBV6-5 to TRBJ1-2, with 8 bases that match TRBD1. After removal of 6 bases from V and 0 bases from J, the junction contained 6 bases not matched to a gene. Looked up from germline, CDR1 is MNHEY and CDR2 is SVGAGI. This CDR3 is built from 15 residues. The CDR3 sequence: CASRGTGPSNYGYTF. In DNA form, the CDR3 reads TGTGCCAGCAGGGGGACAGGTCCGTCTAACTATGGCTACACCTTC.

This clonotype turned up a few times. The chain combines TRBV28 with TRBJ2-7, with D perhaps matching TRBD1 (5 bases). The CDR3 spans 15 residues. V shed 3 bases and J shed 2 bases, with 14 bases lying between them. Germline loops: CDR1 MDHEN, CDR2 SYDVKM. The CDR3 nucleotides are TGTGCCAGCAGTTTTCGTCTTCCAGGGACCTACGAGCAGTACTTC. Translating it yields CASSFRLPGTYEQYF.

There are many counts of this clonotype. The CDR3 DNA reads as TGTGCCAGCAGCTTAGTGTCCAGCTACTATAATTCACCCCTCCACTTT. As protein: CASSLVSSYYNSPLHF. The chain joins TRBV7-8 to TRBJ1-6; D remains ambiguous. CDR1 and CDR2 from the germline V gene are SGHVS and FQNEAQ. The CDR3 has 16 amino acids. V shed 1 base and J shed 3 bases, with 10 bases lying between them.

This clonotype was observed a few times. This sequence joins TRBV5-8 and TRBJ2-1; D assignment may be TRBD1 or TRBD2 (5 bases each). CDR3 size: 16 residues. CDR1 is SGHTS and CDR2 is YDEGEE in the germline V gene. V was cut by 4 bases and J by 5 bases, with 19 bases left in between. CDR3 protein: CASSPGTSRRDNEQFF. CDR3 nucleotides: TGTGCCAGCAGCCCCGGGACCTCCCGTCGCGACAATGAGCAGTTCTTC.

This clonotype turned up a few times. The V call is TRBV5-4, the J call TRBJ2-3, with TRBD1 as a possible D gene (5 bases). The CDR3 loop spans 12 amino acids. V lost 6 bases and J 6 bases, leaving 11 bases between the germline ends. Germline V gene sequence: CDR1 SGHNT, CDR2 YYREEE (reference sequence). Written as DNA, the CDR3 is TGTGCCAGCACCACTGGGGCCGATACGCAGTATTTT. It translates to CASTTGADTQYF.

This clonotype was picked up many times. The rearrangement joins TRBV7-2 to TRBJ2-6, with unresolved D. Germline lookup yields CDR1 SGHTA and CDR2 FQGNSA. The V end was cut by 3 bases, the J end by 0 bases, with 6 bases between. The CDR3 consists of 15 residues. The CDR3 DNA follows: TGTGCCAGCAGCTTTCTATCCTCTGGGGCCAACGTCCTGACTTTC. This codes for CASSFLSSGANVLTF.

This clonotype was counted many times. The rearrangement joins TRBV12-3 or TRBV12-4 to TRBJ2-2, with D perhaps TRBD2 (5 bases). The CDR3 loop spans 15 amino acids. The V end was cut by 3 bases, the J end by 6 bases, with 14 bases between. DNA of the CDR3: TGTGCCAGCAGTTTTCGAGCGGTAGGCGCCGGGGAGCTGTTTTTT. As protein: CASSFRAVGAGELFF.

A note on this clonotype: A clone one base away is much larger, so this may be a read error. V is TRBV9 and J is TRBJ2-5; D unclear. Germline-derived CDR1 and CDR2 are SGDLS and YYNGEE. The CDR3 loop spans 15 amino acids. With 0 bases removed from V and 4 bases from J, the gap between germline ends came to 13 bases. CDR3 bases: TGTGCCAGCAGCGTAGGGTTGGCGCAGGCAGAGACCCAGTACTTC. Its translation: CASSVGLAQAETQYF.

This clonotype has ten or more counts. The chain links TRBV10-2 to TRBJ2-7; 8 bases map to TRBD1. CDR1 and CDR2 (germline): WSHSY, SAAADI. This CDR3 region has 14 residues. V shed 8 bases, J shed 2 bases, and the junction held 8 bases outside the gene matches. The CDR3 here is CASLDTGGTYEQYF. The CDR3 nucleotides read TGCGCCAGCCTAGATACAGGGGGGACCTACGAGCAGTACTTC.

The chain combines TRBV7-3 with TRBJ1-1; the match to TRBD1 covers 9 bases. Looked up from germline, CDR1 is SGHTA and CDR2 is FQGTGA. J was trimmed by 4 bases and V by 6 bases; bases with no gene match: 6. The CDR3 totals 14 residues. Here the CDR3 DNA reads TGTGCCAGCAGTCGCGCGGGACAGGGCACTGAAGCTTTCTTT. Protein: CASSRAGQGTEAFF.

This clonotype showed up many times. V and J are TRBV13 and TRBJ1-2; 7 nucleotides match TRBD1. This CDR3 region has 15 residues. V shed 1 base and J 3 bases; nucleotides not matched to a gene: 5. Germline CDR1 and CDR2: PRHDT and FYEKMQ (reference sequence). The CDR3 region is CASSLVTGSYYGYTF. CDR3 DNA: TGTGCCAGCAGCTTAGTGACAGGGAGCTACTATGGCTACACCTTC.

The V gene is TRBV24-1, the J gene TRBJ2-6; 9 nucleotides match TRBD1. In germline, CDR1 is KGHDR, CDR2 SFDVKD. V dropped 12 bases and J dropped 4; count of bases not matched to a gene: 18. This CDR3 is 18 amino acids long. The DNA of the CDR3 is TGTGCCGCCACTTTCTCCGGGACAGGGTCGTACGGGGCCAACGTCCTGACTTTC. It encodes CAATFSGTGSYGANVLTF.

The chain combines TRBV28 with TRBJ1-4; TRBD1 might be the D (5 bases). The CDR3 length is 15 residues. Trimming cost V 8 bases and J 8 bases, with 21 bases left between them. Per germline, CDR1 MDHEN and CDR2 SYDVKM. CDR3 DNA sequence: TGTGCCAGCCTCTCCCCAGGGCAACCTTTAGAAAAACTGTTTTTT. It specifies CASLSPGQPLEKLFF.

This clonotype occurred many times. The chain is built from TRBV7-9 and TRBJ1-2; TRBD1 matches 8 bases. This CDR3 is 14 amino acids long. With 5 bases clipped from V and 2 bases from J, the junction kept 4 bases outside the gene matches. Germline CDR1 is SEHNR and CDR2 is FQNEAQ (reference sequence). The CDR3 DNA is TGTGCCAGCAGCGAAGGACAGGGAAACTATGGCTACACCTTC. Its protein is CASSEGQGNYGYTF. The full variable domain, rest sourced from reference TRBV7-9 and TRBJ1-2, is DTGVSQNPRHKITKRGQNVTFRCDPISEHNRLYWYRQTLGQGPEFLTYFQNEAQLEKSRLLSDRFSAERPKGSFSTLEIQRTEQGDSAMYLCASSEGQGNYGYTFGSGTRLTVV.

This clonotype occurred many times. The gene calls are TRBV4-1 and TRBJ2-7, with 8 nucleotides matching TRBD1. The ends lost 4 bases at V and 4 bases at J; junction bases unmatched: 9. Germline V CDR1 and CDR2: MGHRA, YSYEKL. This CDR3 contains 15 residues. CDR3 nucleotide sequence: TGCGCCAGCAGCCGCGGCCGGACAGGGATTTACGAGCAGTACTTC. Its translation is CASSRGRTGIYEQYF.

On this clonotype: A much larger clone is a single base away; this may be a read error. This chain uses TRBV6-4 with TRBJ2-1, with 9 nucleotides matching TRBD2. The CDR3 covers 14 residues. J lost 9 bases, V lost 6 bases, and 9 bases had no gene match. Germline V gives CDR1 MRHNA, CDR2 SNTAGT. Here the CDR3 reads CASRTGGGAGEQFF. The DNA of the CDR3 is TGTGCCAGCAGGACTGGCGGGGGGGCTGGTGAGCAGTTCTTC.

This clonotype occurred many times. The chain's CDR3 is CASSPNSSGSPNEQFF. CDR3 nucleotides: TGTGCCAGCAGCCCGAATTCTAGCGGGAGTCCCAATGAGCAGTTCTTC. The rearrangement uses TRBV7-2 and TRBJ2-1; 10 bases match TRBD2. Trimming removed 5 bases from V and 6 bases from J; junction bases left unmatched: 10. This CDR3 is built from 16 residues. Looked up from germline, CDR1 is SGHTA and CDR2 is FQGNSA.

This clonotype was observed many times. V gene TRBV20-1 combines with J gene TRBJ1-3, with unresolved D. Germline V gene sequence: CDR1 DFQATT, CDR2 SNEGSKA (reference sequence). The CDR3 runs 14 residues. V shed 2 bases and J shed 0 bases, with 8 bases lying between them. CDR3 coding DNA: TGCAGTGCTAGAAGGCAGAGCTCTGGAAACACCATATATTTT. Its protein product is CSARRQSSGNTIYF.

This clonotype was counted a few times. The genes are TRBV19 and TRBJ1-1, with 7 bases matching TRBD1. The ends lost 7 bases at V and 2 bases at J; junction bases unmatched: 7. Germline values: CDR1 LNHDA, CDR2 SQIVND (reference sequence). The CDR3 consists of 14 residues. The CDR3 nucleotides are TGTGCCAGTAATCTTGACAGGGTTAACACTGAAGCTTTCTTT. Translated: CASNLDRVNTEAFF.

The CDR3 bases are TGTGCCAGCAGTCGACTAGCGTCCGACGAGCAGTACTTC. This sequence encodes CASSRLASDEQYF. This chain joins TRBV6-5 and TRBJ2-7; 8 nucleotides align to TRBD2. CDR1 MNHEY and CDR2 SVGAGI come from the germline V gene. The CDR3 has 13 residues. Trimming cost V 5 bases and J 5 bases; bases outside gene matches: 5.